Each of the 11 T cell receptor beta chains below was sequenced from the same sample in a study of early T cells in non-severe SARS-CoV-2 infection. TCRdb recomputed calls from the 5' RACE reads with MiXCR, one row per CDR3 protein. The profile shows roughly 50,000 distinct CDR3 sequences, roughly 9.3% of them singletons. The sequenced sample was whole blood. The source is an adult who was a healthcare worker with PCR-confirmed SARS-CoV-2 infection or an uninfected control (not recorded which).

The rearrangement uses TRBV19 and TRBJ2-3; tentative D call: TRBD1 (6 bases). The CDR3 has 19 amino acids. V dropped 5 bases and J dropped 8 bases, with 32 bases sitting between them. Germline CDR1 and CDR2: LNHDA and SQIVND (reference sequence). In DNA form, the CDR3 reads TGTGCCAGTAGTCAGTACCGGGACATCCGGGGCCACCGGTTGGGTACGCAGTATTTT. Translation: CASSQYRDIRGHRLGTQYF.

This chain connects TRBV6-2 or TRBV6-3 to TRBJ2-7, with TRBD2 matching over 7 bases. The CDR3 is made up of 12 amino acids. After removal of 4 bases from V and 6 bases from J, the junction contained 3 bases not matched to a gene. Germline V lookup: CDR1 MNHEY, CDR2 SVGEGT. CDR3 sequence (DNA): TGTGCCAGCAGTTGGCCTAGCGGCGAGCAGTACTTC. Its protein is CASSWPSGEQYF.

Many counts were recorded for this clonotype. This sequence joins TRBV4-1 and TRBJ2-7, with TRBD1 matching over 8 bases. Germline CDR1 is MGHRA and CDR2 is YSYEKL. The CDR3 length is 16 residues. The J segment lost 2 bases and the V segment lost 0 bases, leaving 6 bases of the junction unmatched. CDR3 sequence: CASSQDVTGGTYEQYF. The CDR3, as DNA: TGCGCCAGCAGCCAAGATGTCACAGGGGGAACCTACGAGCAGTACTTC.

This clonotype was recorded at least ten times. The chain carries TRBV3-1 and TRBJ1-5; D is uncertain. Per the germline V gene, CDR1 is LGHDT and CDR2 is YNNKEL (reference sequence). Trimming cost V 1 base and J 4 bases, with 8 bases left between them. CDR3 size: 14 residues. CDR3 sequence (DNA): TGTGCCAGCAGCCAAGGGGTGGTTAATCAGCCCCAGCATTTT. Translation gives CASSQGVVNQPQHF.

Many counts were recorded for this clonotype. The chain uses TRBV12-3 or TRBV12-4 and TRBJ2-5, with D maybe TRBD1 (8 bases). Trimming took 1 base from V and 2 from J, leaving 11 bases between them. This CDR3 is built from 15 residues. CDR3 residues: CASSLDRGGQETQYF. In DNA, the CDR3 is TGTGCCAGCAGTTTAGACAGGGGGGGACAAGAGACCCAGTACTTC.

The chain couples TRBV5-6 to TRBJ2-1; 7 bases align to TRBD1. This CDR3 region has 16 residues. In germline, CDR1 is SGHDT, CDR2 YYEEEE. Trimming cost V 6 bases and J 1 base; bases outside gene matches: 10. The CDR3 nucleotides read TGTGCCAGCACCCCGGAGAGGGGGCGTTCCTACAATGAGCAGTTCTTC. This gives the protein CASTPERGRSYNEQFF.

V is TRBV7-8 and J is TRBJ1-2, with no clear D. Germline assignment: CDR1 SGHVS and CDR2 FQNEAQ. CDR3 length equals 17 residues. Trimming shortened V by 0 bases and J by 8 bases, and 22 bases separated the two germline ends. CDR3 in amino acids: CASSLASMMSGKGGYTF. In DNA, the CDR3 is TGTGCCAGCAGCTTAGCGTCTATGATGTCCGGGAAGGGAGGCTACACCTTC.

The gene calls are TRBV28 and TRBJ2-2; no clear D. Trimming removed 4 bases at V and 4 bases at J, with 7 bases between. Germline V lookup: CDR1 MDHEN, CDR2 SYDVKM. The CDR3 loop spans 13 amino acids. CDR3 nucleotide sequence: TGTGCCAGCAGTTATTCAGGCACCGGGGAGCTGTTTTTT. Translated: CASSYSGTGELFF.

The CDR3 loop is CASSIAGGSGANVLTF. The DNA for the CDR3 is TGTGCCAGCAGTATAGCGGGAGGCTCTGGGGCCAACGTCCTGACTTTC. J is TRBJ2-6 and V is TRBV7-2; 10 bases are shared with TRBD2. Per germline, CDR1 SGHTA and CDR2 FQGNSA. The trim removed 6 bases at V and 0 bases at J, leaving 2 bases unmatched. The CDR3 loop spans 16 amino acids.

Regarding this clonotype: Since a much larger clone is just one base distant, this may be a read error. This rearrangement joins TRBV18 to TRBJ1-6; TRBD1 matches 10 bases. Per the germline V gene, CDR1 is KGHSH and CDR2 is LQKENI. CDR3 length: 14 amino acids. CDR3: CGSSPGQGNSPLHF. DNA of the CDR3: TGTGGCAGCTCACCGGGACAGGGGAATTCACCCCTCCACTTT.

This clonotype was observed many times. This sequence joins TRBV18 and TRBJ2-6; D is uncertain. CDR3 length: 15 amino acids. V gave up 10 bases and J gave up 0 bases, with 13 bases separating them. Germline V lookup: CDR1 KGHSH, CDR2 LQKENI. CDR3 DNA sequence: TGTGCCACGAGGTTAGGTAACTCTGGGGCCAACGTCCTGACTTTC. Its translation is CATRLGNSGANVLTF. The full variable domain, completed using reference TRBV18 and TRBJ2-6, is NAGVMQNPRHLVRRRGQEARLRCSPMKGHSHVYWYRQLPEEGLKFMVYLQKENIIDESGMPKERFSAEFPKEGPSILRIQQVVRGDSAAYFCATRLGNSGANVLTFGAGSRLTVL.